The rows below give T cell receptor beta chains drawn from one sample of a study of T cell responses to AZD1222 COVID-19 vaccine. The assay was immunoSEQ multiplex PCR, and TCRdb's table has in-frame clones only and misses some. Among under 200,000 clones, roughly nine tenths were seen once, and the ten largest hold under 2.5%. Sequencing was performed on peripheral blood, taken on day 0 of AZD1222 vaccination. The receptors come from an adult in good health. Each CDR3 is given with its conserved first and last residue. D genes are given only for firm matches. Only some rows state a clone size, as once, few, many or a class for expanded clones.

abundance: NA; v_gene: TRBV27; d_gene: NA; j_gene: TRBJ1-1; CDR3aa: CASSRRDTFTEAFF; CDR3nt: TGTGCCAGCAGTAGACGGGACACGTTCACTGAAGCTTTCTTT
abundance: NA; v_gene: TRBV21-1; d_gene: NA; j_gene: TRBJ1-2; CDR3aa: CASSNPRQGTYGYTF; CDR3nt: TGTGCCAGCAGCAATCCGAGACAGGGGACATATGGCTACACCTTC
abundance: NA; v_gene: TRBV2; d_gene: NA; j_gene: TRBJ2-1; CDR3aa: CASSPRTVAEQFF; CDR3nt: TGTGCCAGCAGTCCACGGACCGTGGCGGAGCAGTTCTTC
abundance: few; v_gene: TRBV7-9; d_gene: NA; j_gene: TRBJ1-2; CDR3aa: CASSLDSDLAGYTF; CDR3nt: TGTGCCAGCAGCTTAGACAGTGACCTAGCTGGCTACACCTTC
abundance: few; v_gene: TRBV6-1; d_gene: TRBD1; j_gene: TRBJ1-1; CDR3aa: CASSEQTGERTEAFF; CDR3nt: TGTGCCAGCAGTGAACAGACAGGGGAAAGAACTGAAGCTTTCTTT
abundance: few; v_gene: TRBV3-1/TRBV3-2; d_gene: NA; j_gene: TRBJ2-2; CDR3aa: CASQYRELFF; CDR3nt: TGTGCCAGCCAATATCGGGAGCTGTTTTTT
abundance: NA; v_gene: TRBV30; d_gene: NA; j_gene: TRBJ1-5; CDR3aa: CAWSASPTSNQPQHF; CDR3nt: TGTGCCTGGAGTGCCTCCCCAACTAGCAATCAGCCCCAGCATTTT
abundance: NA; v_gene: TRBV24-1; d_gene: NA; j_gene: TRBJ1-5; CDR3aa: CATAETSNQPQHF; CDR3nt: TGTGCCACCGCGGAAACTAGCAATCAGCCCCAGCATTTT
abundance: NA; v_gene: TRBV5-1; d_gene: NA; j_gene: TRBJ2-6; CDR3aa: CASSLASPGANVLTF; CDR3nt: TGCGCCAGCAGCTTGGCCTCTCCTGGGGCCAACGTCCTGACTTTC
abundance: NA; v_gene: TRBV3-1/TRBV3-2; d_gene: TRBD2; j_gene: TRBJ2-3; CDR3aa: CASSPGGSSTDTQYF; CDR3nt: TGTGCCAGCAGCCCGGGGGGGTCTAGCACAGATACGCAGTATTTT
abundance: NA; v_gene: TRBV28; d_gene: TRBD1; j_gene: TRBJ1-6; CDR3aa: CASRHSRGQDSPLHF; CDR3nt: TGTGCCAGCAGGCATTCCAGGGGGCAGGATTCACCCCTCCACTTT
abundance: NA; v_gene: TRBV7-2; d_gene: NA; j_gene: TRBJ1-2; CDR3aa: CASSLFRLRDNYGYTF; CDR3nt: TGTGCCAGCAGCTTGTTTAGACTGAGGGATAACTATGGCTACACCTTC
abundance: NA; v_gene: TRBV4-3; d_gene: TRBD1; j_gene: TRBJ2-2; CDR3aa: CASSQVQGDTGELFF; CDR3nt: TGCGCCAGCAGCCAAGTACAGGGGGACACCGGGGAGCTGTTTTTT
abundance: NA; v_gene: TRBV6-5; d_gene: NA; j_gene: TRBJ2-2; CDR3aa: CASTLGQTGELFF; CDR3nt: TGTGCCAGCACCCTGGGCCAAACCGGGGAGCTGTTTTTT
abundance: NA; v_gene: TRBV7-9; d_gene: NA; j_gene: TRBJ2-7; CDR3aa: CASSHPDDRGYEQYF; CDR3nt: TGTGCCAGCAGCCATCCTGATGACCGAGGCTACGAGCAGTACTTC
abundance: NA; v_gene: TRBV20-1; d_gene: NA; j_gene: TRBJ1-5; CDR3aa: CSASYGLGEPQHF; CDR3nt: TGCAGTGCTAGTTACGGTCTCGGAGAGCCCCAGCATTTT
abundance: NA; v_gene: TRBV7-8; d_gene: NA; j_gene: TRBJ1-1; CDR3aa: CASEGANTEAFF; CDR3nt: TGTGCCAGCGAGGGAGCGAACACTGAAGCTTTCTTT
abundance: NA; v_gene: TRBV12-5; d_gene: NA; j_gene: TRBJ1-3; CDR3aa: CASGLTGTSGNTIYF; CDR3nt: TGTGCTAGTGGCCTAACAGGGACCTCTGGAAACACCATATATTTT
abundance: NA; v_gene: TRBV5-1; d_gene: TRBD2; j_gene: TRBJ2-3; CDR3aa: CASSLVGGGSDTQYF; CDR3nt: TGCGCCAGCAGCTTGGTTGGCGGGGGGTCAGATACGCAGTATTTT
abundance: NA; v_gene: TRBV6-5; d_gene: NA; j_gene: TRBJ2-6; CDR3aa: CASTPTVSGANVLTF; CDR3nt: TGTGCCAGCACCCCAACAGTCTCTGGGGCCAACGTCCTGACTTTC
abundance: NA; v_gene: TRBV11-2; d_gene: TRBD2; j_gene: TRBJ2-3; CDR3aa: CASSRRKTSGRLFTDTQYF; CDR3nt: TGTGCCAGCAGCCGTAGAAAGACTAGCGGGAGGCTTTTCACAGATACGCAGTATTTT
abundance: NA; v_gene: TRBV28; d_gene: NA; j_gene: TRBJ1-1; CDR3aa: CASSGLSGSAFF; CDR3nt: TGTGCCAGCAGTGGTTTATCGGGTTCGGCTTTCTTT
abundance: NA; v_gene: TRBV7-8; d_gene: NA; j_gene: TRBJ2-1; CDR3aa: CASSLGSSYNEQFF; CDR3nt: TGTGCCAGCAGCTTAGGTAGCTCCTACAATGAGCAGTTCTTC
abundance: NA; v_gene: TRBV7-2; d_gene: TRBD2; j_gene: TRBJ2-3; CDR3aa: CASSRRSPGLAGTDTQYF; CDR3nt: TGTGCCAGCAGCCGCAGATCGCCGGGACTAGCGGGGACAGATACGCAGTATTTT
abundance: NA; v_gene: TRBV7-2; d_gene: NA; j_gene: TRBJ1-6; CDR3aa: CASSLASGMYNSPLHF; CDR3nt: TGTGCCAGCAGCTTAGCGTCAGGGATGTATAATTCACCCCTCCACTTT
abundance: NA; v_gene: TRBV30; d_gene: TRBD1; j_gene: TRBJ1-1; CDR3aa: CAWATGVGLNTEAFF; CDR3nt: TGTGCCTGGGCGACAGGGGTGGGCTTGAACACTGAAGCTTTCTTT
abundance: NA; v_gene: TRBV2; d_gene: NA; j_gene: TRBJ2-5; CDR3aa: CASSEGRQETQYF; CDR3nt: TGTGCCAGCAGTGAGGGCAGACAAGAGACCCAGTACTTC
abundance: NA; v_gene: TRBV3-1/TRBV3-2; d_gene: NA; j_gene: TRBJ2-5; CDR3aa: CASSLRGEETQYF; CDR3nt: TGTGCCAGCAGTTTAAGGGGAGAGGAGACCCAGTACTTC
abundance: NA; v_gene: TRBV7-2; d_gene: TRBD2; j_gene: TRBJ2-4; CDR3aa: CASSHIGEGPDF; CDR3nt: TGTGCCAGCAGCCACATTGGGGAGGGTCCGGACTTC
abundance: NA; v_gene: TRBV5-1; d_gene: NA; j_gene: TRBJ1-2; CDR3aa: CASSLGVGQGYTF; CDR3nt: TGCGCCAGCAGCTTGGGAGTAGGGCAGGGCTACACCTTC
abundance: NA; v_gene: TRBV28; d_gene: NA; j_gene: TRBJ2-6; CDR3aa: CASSFGMGSGANVLTF; CDR3nt: TGTGCCAGCAGTTTTGGCATGGGTTCTGGGGCCAACGTCCTGACTTTC
abundance: NA; v_gene: TRBV5-1; d_gene: TRBD1; j_gene: TRBJ2-7; CDR3aa: CASSLATGQGVEQYF; CDR3nt: TGCGCCAGCAGCTTGGCCACGGGACAGGGTGTCGAGCAGTACTTC
abundance: once; v_gene: TRBV7-9; d_gene: TRBD1; j_gene: TRBJ1-4; CDR3aa: CASSSSPQGNEKLFF; CDR3nt: TGTGCCAGCAGCTCCTCCCCACAGGGGAATGAAAAACTGTTTTTT
abundance: few; v_gene: TRBV7-2; d_gene: NA; j_gene: TRBJ2-7; CDR3aa: CASSLGDASSYEQYF; CDR3nt: TGTGCCAGCAGCTTAGGGGACGCAAGCTCCTACGAGCAGTACTTC
abundance: few; v_gene: TRBV3-1/TRBV3-2; d_gene: TRBD2; j_gene: TRBJ2-7; CDR3aa: CASRLAGGPSEQYF; CDR3nt: TGTGCCAGCAGATTAGCGGGAGGGCCTTCCGAGCAGTACTTC
abundance: NA; v_gene: TRBV11-3; d_gene: NA; j_gene: TRBJ1-1; CDR3aa: CASSLERAGQGNTEAFF; CDR3nt: TGTGCCAGCAGCTTAGAAAGGGCGGGGCAGGGGAACACTGAAGCTTTCTTT
abundance: NA; v_gene: TRBV6-4; d_gene: NA; j_gene: TRBJ2-1; CDR3aa: CASSELGAGEQFF; CDR3nt: TGTGCCAGCAGTGAACTCGGCGCAGGGGAGCAGTTCTTC
abundance: NA; v_gene: TRBV19; d_gene: NA; j_gene: TRBJ2-7; CDR3aa: CASRPQSSYEQYF; CDR3nt: TGTGCCAGTAGGCCACAGAGCTCCTACGAGCAGTACTTC
abundance: NA; v_gene: TRBV5-1; d_gene: TRBD1; j_gene: TRBJ2-1; CDR3aa: CASSWGQDNEQFF; CDR3nt: TGCGCCAGCAGCTGGGGACAGGATAATGAGCAGTTCTTC
abundance: NA; v_gene: TRBV6-5; d_gene: TRBD1; j_gene: TRBJ1-1; CDR3aa: CASRNTGQGRPEAFF; CDR3nt: TGTGCCAGCAGAAACACTGGACAGGGGAGACCTGAAGCTTTCTTT
abundance: NA; v_gene: TRBV2; d_gene: TRBD2; j_gene: TRBJ2-1; CDR3aa: CAGREGSGNEQFF; CDR3nt: TGTGCCGGCCGGGAGGGTTCGGGGAATGAGCAGTTCTTC
abundance: NA; v_gene: TRBV28; d_gene: NA; j_gene: TRBJ1-4; CDR3aa: CASSPPRGSNEKLFF; CDR3nt: TGTGCCAGCAGTCCCCCAAGGGGATCTAATGAAAAACTGTTTTTT
abundance: NA; v_gene: TRBV2; d_gene: NA; j_gene: TRBJ1-1; CDR3aa: CASVGGKAEAFF; CDR3nt: TGTGCCAGTGTCGGGGGAAAGGCTGAAGCTTTCTTT
abundance: NA; v_gene: TRBV9; d_gene: NA; j_gene: TRBJ2-1; CDR3aa: CASSVVAAEQFF; CDR3nt: TGTGCCAGCAGCGTAGTAGCCGCTGAGCAGTTCTTC
abundance: NA; v_gene: TRBV23-1; d_gene: NA; j_gene: TRBJ1-5; CDR3aa: CASSQIQPQHF; CDR3nt: TGCGCCAGCAGTCAGATACAGCCCCAGCATTTT
abundance: NA; v_gene: TRBV2; d_gene: NA; j_gene: TRBJ2-2; CDR3aa: CASSPPGHGTGELFF; CDR3nt: TGTGCCAGCAGTCCTCCGGGACACGGGACCGGGGAGCTGTTTTTT